These 4 T cell receptor beta chains came from one sample sequenced in a study of chemoradiotherapy in HPV16-positive cancers. Some clones are missing from TCRdb's copy, which holds only in-frame ones; the method was immunoSEQ multiplex PCR. Among 30,000 to 40,000 clones listed, approximately 90% were seen once. The sequences come from blood, collected from a patient who underwent chemoradiotherapy. The receptors originated from a human donor with HPV-associated anogenital cancer.

The chain carries TRBV10-3 and TRBJ1-4; D ambiguous. Trimming left V 4 bases short and J 0 bases short, with 12 bases between. The CDR3 loop spans 16 amino acids. CDR1 is ENHRY, CDR2 SYGVKD, per germline. The CDR3 sequence: CAISAKKTATNEKLFF. The DNA of the CDR3 is TGTGCCATCAGTGCGAAAAAGACCGCAACTAATGAAAAACTGTTTTTT.

The J gene is TRBJ2-1, the V gene TRBV7-6; weak D call: TRBD2 (5 bases). Germline values: CDR1 SGHVS, CDR2 FNYEAQ. There are 16 residues in the CDR3. V was trimmed by 5 bases and J by 0 bases, leaving 14 bases between them. CDR3 bases: TGTGCCAGCAGCCCCTTCGGGGTAAGCTCCTACAATGAGCAGTTCTTC. Its translation: CASSPFGVSSYNEQFF.

J is TRBJ2-2 and V is TRBV4-2, with a possible D match to TRBD2 (6 bases). V was shortened by 3 bases and J by 1 base, with 9 bases between the two germline ends. CDR3 length: 15 amino acids. Per germline, CDR1 LGHNA and CDR2 YNFKEQ. In nucleotides, the CDR3 is TGTGCCAGCAGCCATTCCGGGGGGAACACCGGGGAGCTGTTTTTT. This encodes CASSHSGGNTGELFF.

This chain connects TRBV4-3 to TRBJ1-5, with a possible D match to TRBD1 (6 bases). V was trimmed by 0 bases and J by 3 bases, leaving 12 bases between them. CDR3 length equals 16 residues. Germline V gene lookup returns CDR1 LGHNA and CDR2 YSLEER. CDR3 sequence: CASSQDLGGPNQPQHF. The CDR3 bases are TGCGCCAGCAGCCAAGATCTTGGGGGCCCCAATCAGCCCCAGCATTTT.